Ten or more counts support the clone carrying this T cell receptor beta chain. Antigen unknown. Exclusion of patients followed from uncontrolled infection, other autoimmune disease, pregnancy or lactation. For the diagnoses, clinical symptoms, serum thyroxine and TRAb, thyroid ultrasound and orbital computed tomography were used. Using around 10 ml of fresh peripheral blood, PBMCs were prepared. Germline V gene lookup returns CDR1 LGHDT and CDR2 YNNKEL (reference sequence). V shed 0 bases and J shed 4 bases, with 16 bases lying between them. CDR3 length: 17 amino acids. These data originate in a study of T cells in Graves' hyperthyroidism and ophthalmopathy. The source material, RNA transcripts, was used to amplify TCR beta CDR3 regions. The primer set for the first-round RT-PCR of the TCR CDR3 was HTBI. Each CDR3 protein gets one entry after TCRdb re-called the multiplex PCR reads with MiXCR. The profile shows some 400,000 distinct CDR3 sequences, roughly 13% of them singletons.

Overall study findings and caveats: Blood also carried most thyroid clonotypes expanded above 0.001.

The rearrangement links TRBV3-1 to TRBJ2-1; D not certain. Specimen: blood. The TCR comes from a woman aged 55-70 years with Graves' hyperthyroidism. The chain's CDR3 is CASSQDTSRAEYNEQFF. DNA for the CDR3: TGTGCCAGCAGCCAAGATACGAGTAGGGCGGAATACAATGAGCAGTTCTTC.